The 10 T cell receptor beta chains below all came from one sample that was sequenced in a study of identical twins. MiXCR, run by TCRdb on the 5' RACE reads, gives a single entry per CDR3 protein. The data contain approximately 500,000 distinct CDR3 sequences, about 24% of them singletons. These sequences were also reported in another study, on T cells expressing NK-cell markers.

Sequenced input: CD4+ T cells sorted from blood. These receptors were collected from a young woman in good health.

This chain links TRBV20-1 with TRBJ1-2, with 7 nucleotides matching TRBD1. The V gene's germline CDR1 is DFQATT and CDR2 SNEGSKA (reference sequence). The V segment lost 3 bases and the J segment 3 bases; nucleotides outside the gene matches: 4. This CDR3 has 13 amino acids. The CDR3 nucleotides read TGCAGTGCTAGCTTGGGACAGCACTATGGCTACACCTTC. It yields the protein CSASLGQHYGYTF.

The genes are TRBV15 and TRBJ2-3; D is uncertain. This CDR3 comprises 14 residues. Trimming left V 1 base short and J 6 bases short, with 11 bases between. Germline V gene lookup returns CDR1 LNHNV and CDR2 YYDKDF (reference sequence). The chain's CDR3 is CATSRVAAADTQYF. The CDR3 coding sequence is TGTGCCACCAGCAGAGTGGCGGCGGCGGATACGCAGTATTTT. Filled out from reference TRBV15 and TRBJ2-3, the complete variable domain reads DAMVIQNPRYQVTQFGKPVTLSCSQTLNHNVMYWYQQKSSQAPKLLFHYYDKDFNNEADTPDNFQSRRPNTSFCFLDIRSPGLGDTAMYLCATSRVAAADTQYFGPGTRLTVL.

V usage is TRBV3-1 and J usage is TRBJ2-7; TRBD2 matches at 9 bases. The CDR3 sequence is 15 residues long. V was clipped by 3 bases and J by 4 bases; unmatched bases: 7. Germline V gene sequence: CDR1 LGHDT, CDR2 YNNKEL (reference sequence). The CDR3 loop reads CASSQSGGTTYEQYF. CDR3 DNA: TGTGCCAGCAGCCAGAGCGGGGGGACTACATACGAGCAGTACTTC.

V and J are TRBV7-2 and TRBJ2-3; 7 bases align to TRBD2. Germline V gene sequence: CDR1 SGHTA, CDR2 FQGNSA. The CDR3 spans 15 residues. J was trimmed by 1 base and V by 2 bases; bases with no gene match: 3. The CDR3: CASSLRSGGTDTQYF. The DNA of the CDR3 is TGTGCCAGCAGCTTAAGGAGCGGGGGCACAGATACGCAGTATTTT.

This clonotype was seen just once. The chain uses TRBV2 and TRBJ2-7; weak D call: TRBD1 (6 bases). Germline assignment: CDR1 SNHLY and CDR2 FYNNEI. The V end was cut by 8 bases, the J end by 2 bases, with 10 bases between. CDR3 length equals 12 residues. This CDR3 is CASGTLPYEQYF. In nucleotides, the CDR3 is TGTGCCAGCGGGACACTCCCCTACGAGCAGTACTTC.

This clonotype appeared a few times. The chain has TRBV7-2 and TRBJ2-4, with D perhaps matching TRBD2 (6 bases). The CDR3 has 14 amino acids. V was shortened by 3 bases and J by 8 bases, with 14 bases between the two germline ends. Germline loops: CDR1 SGHTA, CDR2 FQGNSA. CDR3 in DNA: TGTGCCAGCAGCTTGGGATGGGGGGTAGACATTCAGTACTTC. Its translation is CASSLGWGVDIQYF.

This clonotype was seen a handful of times. J is TRBJ2-5 and V is TRBV6-5, with D perhaps matching TRBD1 or TRBD2 (5 bases each). V was trimmed by 1 base and J by 9 bases, leaving 15 bases between them. From germline, CDR1 is MNHEY and CDR2 SVGAGI. The CDR3 is made up of 14 amino acids. CDR3: CASSYFGAQVAQYF. The CDR3, as DNA: TGTGCCAGCAGTTACTTCGGGGCGCAAGTGGCCCAGTACTTC.

The gene calls are TRBV6-1 and TRBJ2-1; the D gene is possibly TRBD1 (5 bases). Trimming stripped 5 bases from V and 4 bases from J, with 15 bases between. CDR3 length equals 15 residues. CDR1 is MNHNS, CDR2 SASEGT, per germline. Here the CDR3 reads CASSRQQNPYNEQFF. In DNA form, the CDR3 reads TGTGCCAGCAGTCGACAGCAAAATCCTTACAATGAGCAGTTCTTC.

The chain couples TRBV12-3 or TRBV12-4 to TRBJ1-1; D is unclear. The CDR3 has 12 residues. V lost 6 bases and J 4 bases, leaving 9 bases between the germline ends. The CDR3 DNA reads TGTGCCAGCAGGCAGGAAACCACTGAAGCTTTCTTT. Protein sequence: CASRQETTEAFF.

The chain combines TRBV5-1 with TRBJ2-3; possibly TRBD2 for D (6 bases). Germline V CDR1 and CDR2: SGHRS, YFSETQ. The CDR3 runs 13 residues. The ends were cut back, 4 bases at V and 3 bases at J, with 9 bases in the middle. CDR3 protein: CASSMTRTDTQYF. CDR3 DNA sequence: TGCGCCAGCAGCATGACTAGAACAGATACGCAGTATTTT. The entire variable domain, with the rest obtained from reference TRBV5-1 and TRBJ2-3, is as follows: KAGVTQTPRYLIKTRGQQVTLSCSPISGHRSVSWYQQTPGQGLQFLFEYFSETQRNKGNFPGRFSGRQFSNSRSEMNVSTLELGDSALYLCASSMTRTDTQYFGPGTRLTVL.